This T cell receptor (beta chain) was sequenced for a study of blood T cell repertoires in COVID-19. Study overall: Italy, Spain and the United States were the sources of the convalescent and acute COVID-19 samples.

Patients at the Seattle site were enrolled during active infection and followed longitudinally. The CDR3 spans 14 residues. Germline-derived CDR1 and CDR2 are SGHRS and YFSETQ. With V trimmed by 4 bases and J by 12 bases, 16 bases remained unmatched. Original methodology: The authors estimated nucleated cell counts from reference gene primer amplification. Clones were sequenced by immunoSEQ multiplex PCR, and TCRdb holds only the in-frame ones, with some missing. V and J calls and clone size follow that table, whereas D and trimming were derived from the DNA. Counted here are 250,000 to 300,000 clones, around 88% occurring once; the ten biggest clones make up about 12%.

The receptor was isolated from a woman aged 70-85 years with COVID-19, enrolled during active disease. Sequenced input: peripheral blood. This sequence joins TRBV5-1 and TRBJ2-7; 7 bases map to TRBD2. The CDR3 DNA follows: TGCGCCAGCAGCCCCAGGACTAGTCCACAGGATGCGTACTTC. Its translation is CASSPRTSPQDAYF. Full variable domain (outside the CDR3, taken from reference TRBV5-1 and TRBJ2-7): KAGVTQTPRYLIKTRGQQVTLSCSPISGHRSVSWYQQTPGQGLQFLFEYFSETQRNKGNFPGRFSGRQFSNSRSEMNVSTLELGDSALYLCASSPRTSPQDAYFGPGTRLTVT.